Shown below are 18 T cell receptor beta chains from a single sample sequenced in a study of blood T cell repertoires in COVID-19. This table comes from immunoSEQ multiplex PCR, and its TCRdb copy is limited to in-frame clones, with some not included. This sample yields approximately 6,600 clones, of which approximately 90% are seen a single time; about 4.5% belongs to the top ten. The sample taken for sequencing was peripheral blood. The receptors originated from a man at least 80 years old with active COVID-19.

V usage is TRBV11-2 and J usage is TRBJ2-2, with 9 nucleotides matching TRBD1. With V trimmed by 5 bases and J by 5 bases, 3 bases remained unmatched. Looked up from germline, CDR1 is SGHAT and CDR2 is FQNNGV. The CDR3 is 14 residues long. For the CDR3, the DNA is TGTGCCAGCAGCGGACAGGGGATAACCGGGGAGCTGTTTTTT. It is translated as CASSGQGITGELFF.

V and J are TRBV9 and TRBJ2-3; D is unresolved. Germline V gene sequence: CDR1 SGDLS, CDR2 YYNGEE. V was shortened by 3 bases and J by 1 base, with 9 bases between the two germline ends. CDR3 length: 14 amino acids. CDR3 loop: CASSEQRRTDTQYF. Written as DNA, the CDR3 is TGTGCCAGCAGCGAACAGAGACGCACAGATACGCAGTATTTT.

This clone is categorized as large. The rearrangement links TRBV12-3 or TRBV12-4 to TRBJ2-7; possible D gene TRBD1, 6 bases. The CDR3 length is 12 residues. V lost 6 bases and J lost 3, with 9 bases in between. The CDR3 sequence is CASSKTGYEQYF. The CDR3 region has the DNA TGTGCCAGCAGCAAGACAGGCTACGAGCAGTACTTC.

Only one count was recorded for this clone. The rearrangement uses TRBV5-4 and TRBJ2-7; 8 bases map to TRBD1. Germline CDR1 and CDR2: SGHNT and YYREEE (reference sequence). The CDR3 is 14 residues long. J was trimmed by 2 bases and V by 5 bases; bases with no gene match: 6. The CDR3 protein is CASSRDRLTYEQYF. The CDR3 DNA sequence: TGTGCCAGCAGTCGGGACAGGCTTACCTACGAGCAGTACTTC.

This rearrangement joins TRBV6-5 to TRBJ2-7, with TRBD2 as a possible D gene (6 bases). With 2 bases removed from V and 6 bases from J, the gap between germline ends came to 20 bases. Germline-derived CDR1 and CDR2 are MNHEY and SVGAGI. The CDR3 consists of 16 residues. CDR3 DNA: TGTGCCAGCAGTTACAAGTCCGTTGGCGGGACTGGCGAGCAGTACTTC. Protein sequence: CASSYKSVGGTGEQYF.

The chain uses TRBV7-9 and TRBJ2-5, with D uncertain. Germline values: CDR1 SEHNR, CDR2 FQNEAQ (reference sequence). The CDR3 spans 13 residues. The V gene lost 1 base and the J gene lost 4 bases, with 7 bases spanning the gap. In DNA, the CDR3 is TGTGCCAGCAGCTTAGTTCACGGAGAGACCCAGTACTTC. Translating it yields CASSLVHGETQYF.

The CDR3 loop is CADFSAGPYEQYF. In DNA, the CDR3 is TGTGCCGACTTCTCAGCGGGGCCCTACGAGCAGTACTTC. V and J are TRBV25-1 and TRBJ2-7, with 7 bases aligning to TRBD2. CDR1 MGHDK and CDR2 SYGVNS come from the germline V gene. Unmatched junction bases numbered 9, after V lost 11 bases and J lost 2 bases. This CDR3 contains 13 residues.

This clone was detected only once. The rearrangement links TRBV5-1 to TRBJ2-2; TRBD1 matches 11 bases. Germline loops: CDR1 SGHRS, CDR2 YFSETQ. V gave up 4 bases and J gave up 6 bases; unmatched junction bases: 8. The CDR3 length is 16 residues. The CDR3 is CASSRGQGVLPGELFF. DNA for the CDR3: TGCGCCAGCAGCCGGGGACAGGGGGTCCTTCCCGGGGAGCTGTTTTTT.

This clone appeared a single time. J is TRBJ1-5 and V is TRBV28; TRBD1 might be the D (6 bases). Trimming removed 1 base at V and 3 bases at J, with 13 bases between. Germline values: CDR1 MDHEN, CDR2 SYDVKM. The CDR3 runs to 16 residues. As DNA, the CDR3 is TGTGCCAGCAGTTTATTACAGGGTGCGCCCAATCAGCCCCAGCATTTT. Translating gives CASSLLQGAPNQPQHF.

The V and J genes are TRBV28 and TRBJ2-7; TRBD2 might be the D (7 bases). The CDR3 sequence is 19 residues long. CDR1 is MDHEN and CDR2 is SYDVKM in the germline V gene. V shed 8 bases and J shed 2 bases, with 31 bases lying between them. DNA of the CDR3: TGTGCCAGCTCCGACTGGGGGGGCCCCTTGACGGAGGTCGCCTACGAGCAGTACTTC. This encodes CASSDWGGPLTEVAYEQYF.

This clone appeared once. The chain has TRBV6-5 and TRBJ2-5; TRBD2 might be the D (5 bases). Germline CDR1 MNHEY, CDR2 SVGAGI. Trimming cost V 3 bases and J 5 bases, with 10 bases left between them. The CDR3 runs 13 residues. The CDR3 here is CASSYVERETQYF. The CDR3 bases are TGTGCCAGCAGTTATGTAGAGCGGGAGACCCAGTACTTC.

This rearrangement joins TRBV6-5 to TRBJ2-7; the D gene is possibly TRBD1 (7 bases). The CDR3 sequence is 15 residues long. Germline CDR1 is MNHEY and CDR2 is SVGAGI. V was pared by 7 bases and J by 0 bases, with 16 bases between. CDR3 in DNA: TGTGCCAGCACCCTTGGAGGGGGCCCCTCCTACGAGCAGTACTTC. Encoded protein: CASTLGGGPSYEQYF.

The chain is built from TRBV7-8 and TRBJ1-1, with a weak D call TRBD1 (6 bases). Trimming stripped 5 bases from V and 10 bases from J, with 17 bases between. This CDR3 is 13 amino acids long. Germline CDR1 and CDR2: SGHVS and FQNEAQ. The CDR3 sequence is CASSPTGGARAFF. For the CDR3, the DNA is TGTGCCAGCAGCCCCACCGGGGGGGCAAGAGCTTTCTTT.

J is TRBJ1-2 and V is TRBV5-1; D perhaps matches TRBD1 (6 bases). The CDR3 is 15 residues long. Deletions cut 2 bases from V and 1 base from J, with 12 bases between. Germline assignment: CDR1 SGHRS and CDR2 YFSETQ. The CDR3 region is CASSFGQPFNYGYTF. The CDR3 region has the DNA TGCGCCAGCAGCTTCGGACAGCCTTTTAACTATGGCTACACCTTC.

This CDR3 is CASSYYFTGKNEKLFF. The CDR3 DNA reads TGTGCCAGCAGCTACTACTTTACGGGAAAAAATGAAAAACTGTTTTTT. This chain uses TRBV11-2 with TRBJ1-4, with unresolved D. CDR3 length equals 16 residues. The germline gives CDR1 SGHAT, CDR2 FQNNGV. V was trimmed by 4 bases and J by 5 bases, leaving 17 bases between them.

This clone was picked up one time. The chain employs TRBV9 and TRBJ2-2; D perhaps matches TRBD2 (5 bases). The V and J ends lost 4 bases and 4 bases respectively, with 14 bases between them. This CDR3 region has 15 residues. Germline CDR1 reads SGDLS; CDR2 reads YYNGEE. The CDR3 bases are TGTGCCAGCAGCCCATCGAGGGAAGGCACCGGGGAGCTGTTTTTT. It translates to CASSPSREGTGELFF.

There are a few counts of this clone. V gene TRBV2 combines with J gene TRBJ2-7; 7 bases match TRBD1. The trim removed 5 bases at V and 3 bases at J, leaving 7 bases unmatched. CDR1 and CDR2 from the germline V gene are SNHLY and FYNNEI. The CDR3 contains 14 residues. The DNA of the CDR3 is TGTGCCAGCAGTCGACAGGGAACCTACTACGAGCAGTACTTC. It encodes CASSRQGTYYEQYF. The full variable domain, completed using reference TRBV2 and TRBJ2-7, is EPEVTQTPSHQVTQMGQEVILRCVPISNHLYFYWYRQILGQKVEFLVSFYNNEISEKSEIFDDQFSVERPDGSNFTLKIRSTKLEDSAMYFCASSRQGTYYEQYFGPGTRLTVT.

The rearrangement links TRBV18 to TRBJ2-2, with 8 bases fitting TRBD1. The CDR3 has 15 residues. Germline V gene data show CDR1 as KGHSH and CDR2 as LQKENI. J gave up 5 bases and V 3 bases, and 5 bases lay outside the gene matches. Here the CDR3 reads CASSPRTGRTGELFF. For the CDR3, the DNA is TGTGCCAGCTCACCGCGGACAGGGAGGACCGGGGAGCTGTTTTTT. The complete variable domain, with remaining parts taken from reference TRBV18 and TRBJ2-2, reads NAGVMQNPRHLVRRRGQEARLRCSPMKGHSHVYWYRQLPEEGLKFMVYLQKENIIDESGMPKERFSAEFPKEGPSILRIQQVVRGDSAAYFCASSPRTGRTGELFFGEGSRLTVL.